The rows below give T cell receptor beta chains drawn from one sample of a study of pediatric ulcerative colitis. This table comes from immunoSEQ multiplex PCR, and its TCRdb copy is limited to in-frame clones, with some not included. The repertoire consists of 65,000 or so clones, with around 85% occurring once and the leading ten covering about 3.5%. Sequences were obtained from blood. The receptors shown here come from a boy younger than 18 with severe ulcerative colitis. CDR3s include the opening cysteine and the closing phenylalanine or tryptophan. The D gene is left open where the match is weak. Expanded clones are given a class, and other clones once, few, many or no size at all.

DNA: TGCGCCAGCAGCCTGGAGGACATCTACAATGAGCAGTTCTTC
CDR3: CASSLEDIYNEQFF
length: 14
D: .
size: .
V: TRBV5-1
J: TRBJ2-1

DNA: TGTGCCAGCAGCTTACAGGGGTCCCTGGCCACCTTC
CDR3: CASSLQGSLATF
length: 12
D: .
size: few
V: TRBV11-2
J: TRBJ1-2

DNA: TGTGCCTGGAATCTCGGACTAGCGGCTACAGATACGCAGTATTTT
CDR3: CAWNLGLAATDTQYF
length: 15
D: TRBD2
size: .
V: TRBV30
J: TRBJ2-3

DNA: TGTGCCAGCAGCCACGGGACTATTCCCCCAAACATTCAGTACTTC
CDR3: CASSHGTIPPNIQYF
length: 15
D: TRBD2
size: .
V: TRBV7-8
J: TRBJ2-4

DNA: TGTGCCACCTTGAGGGCCGACCAAGAGACCCAGTACTTC
CDR3: CATLRADQETQYF
length: 13
D: .
size: once
V: TRBV21-1
J: TRBJ2-5

DNA: TGTGCCAGCGACAGGGGCAACGAGCAGTACTTC
CDR3: CASDRGNEQYF
length: 11
D: TRBD1
size: .
V: TRBV2
J: TRBJ2-7

DNA: TGTGCCAGCAGCTCGACAGGGGCGGATACGCAGTATTTT
CDR3: CASSSTGADTQYF
length: 13
D: TRBD1
size: .
V: TRBV7-3
J: TRBJ2-3

DNA: TGTGCCAGCAGCGTCGAGGAGAGAAGGGATGTGGGCACTGAAGCTTTCTTT
CDR3: CASSVEERRDVGTEAFF
length: 17
D: .
size: .
V: TRBV13
J: TRBJ1-1

DNA: TGTGCCAGCAGCTCTAGGCTGCGGGAGCACAATGAGCAGTTCTTC
CDR3: CASSSRLREHNEQFF
length: 15
D: TRBD2
size: .
V: TRBV7-2
J: TRBJ2-1

DNA: TGTGCCAGCAGCCCCTGGGGACTAGCGGGATTCAGTGAGCAGTTCTTC
CDR3: CASSPWGLAGFSEQFF
length: 16
D: TRBD2
size: .
V: TRBV11-2
J: TRBJ2-1

DNA: TGTGCCTGGAGTCCGCAAGGCACTCCTGGAAACACCATATATTTT
CDR3: CAWSPQGTPGNTIYF
length: 15
D: .
size: .
V: TRBV30
J: TRBJ1-3

DNA: TGTGCCAGCAGTGGGCAAGGACAGCCCCAGCATTTT
CDR3: CASSGQGQPQHF
length: 12
D: .
size: .
V: TRBV2
J: TRBJ1-5

DNA: TGTGCCAGCAGCTTGCAGGGCCCGGCCTATGGCTACACCTTC
CDR3: CASSLQGPAYGYTF
length: 14
D: .
size: .
V: TRBV5-4
J: TRBJ1-2

DNA: TGCGCCAGCAGCTTAGTCGGGGGAGACACCGGGGAGCTGTTTTTT
CDR3: CASSLVGGDTGELFF
length: 15
D: .
size: .
V: TRBV5-1
J: TRBJ2-2

DNA: TGCGCCAGCATGGTTTGGACAGGGAGCTACGAGCAGTACTTC
CDR3: CASMVWTGSYEQYF
length: 14
D: TRBD1
size: .
V: TRBV5-1
J: TRBJ2-7

DNA: TGCAGCGTCGGACAGGAACACGTTACCTACGAGCAGTACTTC
CDR3: CSVGQEHVTYEQYF
length: 14
D: TRBD1
size: .
V: TRBV29-1
J: TRBJ2-7

DNA: TGTGCCAGCAGCTCGCGAGTAGGGAGCCACGAGCAGTACTTC
CDR3: CASSSRVGSHEQYF
length: 14
D: .
size: .
V: TRBV5-8
J: TRBJ2-7

DNA: TGCGCCAGCAGCCAGAGACAGGGGAGCCACGAGCAGTACTTC
CDR3: CASSQRQGSHEQYF
length: 14
D: TRBD1
size: .
V: TRBV4-1
J: TRBJ2-7

DNA: TGTGCCATCAGTGAGTTTCAGATGGGACAGGGTCTTCAGCCCCAGCATTTT
CDR3: CAISEFQMGQGLQPQHF
length: 17
D: TRBD1
size: few
V: TRBV10-3
J: TRBJ1-5

DNA: TGTGCCAGTAGTTCCACAGATAGTTTTCTAAACTATGGCTACACCTTC
CDR3: CASSSTDSFLNYGYTF
length: 16
D: .
size: .
V: TRBV19
J: TRBJ1-2

DNA: TGTGCCATCAACGGAGAATTTCAGGGAAACTATGGCTACACCTTC
CDR3: CAINGEFQGNYGYTF
length: 15
D: .
size: .
V: TRBV10-3
J: TRBJ1-2

DNA: TGTGCCAGCCAGGGAAGCAATCAGCCCCAGCATTTT
CDR3: CASQGSNQPQHF
length: 12
D: .
size: .
V: TRBV2
J: TRBJ1-5

DNA: TGCGCCAGCAGCCCGGACAGGGGGCCTCTGAACACTGAAGCTTTCTTT
CDR3: CASSPDRGPLNTEAFF
length: 16
D: TRBD1
size: .
V: TRBV5-1
J: TRBJ1-1

DNA: TGTGCCAGCAGCTTAGGGCTTTCTTCAGATACGCAGTATTTT
CDR3: CASSLGLSSDTQYF
length: 14
D: .
size: .
V: TRBV11-3
J: TRBJ2-3

DNA: TGCAGCGTTGAACTGGCCACCGGGGAGCTGTTTTTT
CDR3: CSVELATGELFF
length: 12
D: .
size: .
V: TRBV29-1
J: TRBJ2-2

DNA: TGTGCCAGCAGCTTAGTTAGAGCTACTGAAGCTTTCTTT
CDR3: CASSLVRATEAFF
length: 13
D: .
size: .
V: TRBV11-3
J: TRBJ1-1

DNA: TGTGCCAGCAGTTGGGGCGGAACCTACGAGCAGTACTTC
CDR3: CASSWGGTYEQYF
length: 13
D: .
size: .
V: TRBV2
J: TRBJ2-7

DNA: TGTGCCAGCAGTTGGGGGTCCAATCAGCCCCAGCATTTT
CDR3: CASSWGSNQPQHF
length: 13
D: .
size: few
V: TRBV6-5
J: TRBJ1-5

DNA: TGTGCCAGCAGCTCATGGGACACAGATACGCAGTATTTT
CDR3: CASSSWDTDTQYF
length: 13
D: .
size: .
V: TRBV27
J: TRBJ2-3

DNA: TGTGCCAGCAGCTTTGCGGTTTCTAGCACAGATACGCAGTATTTT
CDR3: CASSFAVSSTDTQYF
length: 15
D: .
size: .
V: TRBV7-9
J: TRBJ2-3

DNA: TGTGCCAGCAGTGGGACAGACTATGGCTACACCTTC
CDR3: CASSGTDYGYTF
length: 12
D: TRBD1
size: .
V: TRBV6-6
J: TRBJ1-2

DNA: TGTGCCAGCGGGCTAGTGGACGAGCAGTACTTC
CDR3: CASGLVDEQYF
length: 11
D: .
size: .
V: TRBV6-1
J: TRBJ2-7

DNA: TGTGCCAGTAGAAATAGCGGGAGCTCCTACAATGAGCAGTTCTTC
CDR3: CASRNSGSSYNEQFF
length: 15
D: TRBD2
size: .
V: TRBV19
J: TRBJ2-1

DNA: TGTGCCAGCAGTACGACAGGGAGCAATCAGCCCCAGCATTTT
CDR3: CASSTTGSNQPQHF
length: 14
D: TRBD1
size: .
V: TRBV27
J: TRBJ1-5

DNA: TGCAGCGTTGGGGCGGGAATAACAGATACGCAGTATTTT
CDR3: CSVGAGITDTQYF
length: 13
D: .
size: .
V: TRBV29-1
J: TRBJ2-3

DNA: TGTGCCTGGAATGTCGGCGTAAGGGCCGGGGAGCTGTTTTTT
CDR3: CAWNVGVRAGELFF
length: 14
D: .
size: .
V: TRBV30
J: TRBJ2-2

DNA: TGTGCCAGCAGTTACCTCGGGGGGAAACTCTATGGCTACACCTTC
CDR3: CASSYLGGKLYGYTF
length: 15
D: .
size: .
V: TRBV6-5
J: TRBJ1-2

DNA: TGTGCCTGGTCTACAGGGGGGTTCTATGGCTACACCTTC
CDR3: CAWSTGGFYGYTF
length: 13
D: TRBD1
size: .
V: TRBV30
J: TRBJ1-2

DNA: TGTGCCAGTAGCCCAACCCCCGGGACAGGGTATTCTGAAAAACTGTTTTTT
CDR3: CASSPTPGTGYSEKLFF
length: 17
D: TRBD1
size: .
V: TRBV19
J: TRBJ1-4

DNA: TGTGCCAGCAGCTTAGGGGCAGGGGGCGGAAACACCATATATTTT
CDR3: CASSLGAGGGNTIYF
length: 15
D: TRBD1
size: .
V: TRBV11-2
J: TRBJ1-3

DNA: TGTGCCAGCAGTGTCGGACTAGCGGCGCTCAGTACGCAGTATTTT
CDR3: CASSVGLAALSTQYF
length: 15
D: TRBD2
size: .
V: TRBV2
J: TRBJ2-3